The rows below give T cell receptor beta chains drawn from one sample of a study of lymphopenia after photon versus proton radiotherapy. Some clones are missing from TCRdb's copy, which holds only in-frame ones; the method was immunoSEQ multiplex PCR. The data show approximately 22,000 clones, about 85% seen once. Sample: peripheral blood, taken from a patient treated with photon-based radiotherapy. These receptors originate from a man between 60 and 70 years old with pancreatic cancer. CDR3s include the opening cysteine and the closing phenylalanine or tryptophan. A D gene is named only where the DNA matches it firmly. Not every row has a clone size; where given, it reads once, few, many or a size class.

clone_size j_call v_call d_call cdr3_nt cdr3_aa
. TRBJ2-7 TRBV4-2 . TGTGCCAGCAGCCAAGACTCGGGGGCGATAGTCTACGAGCAGTACTTC CASSQDSGAIVYEQYF
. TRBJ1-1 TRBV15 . TGTGCCACCAGCAGAGATACCGGGACACTGAACACTGAAGCTTTCTTT CATSRDTGTLNTEAFF
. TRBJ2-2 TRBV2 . TGTGCCAGCAGAGCAGACAGGACCGGGGAGCTGTTTTTT CASRADRTGELFF
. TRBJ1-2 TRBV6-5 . TGTGCCAGCAGCAAGGGACATTTTAACTATGGCTACACCTTC CASSKGHFNYGYTF
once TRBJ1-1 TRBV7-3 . TGTGCCAGCAGCTTAACCCCGGAGTTGGGGGGCATCACTGAAGCTTTCTTT CASSLTPELGGITEAFF
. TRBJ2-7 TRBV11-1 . TGTGCCAGCAGCCCATGGGGTGGCGCCAGCTCCTACGAGCAGTACTTC CASSPWGGASSYEQYF
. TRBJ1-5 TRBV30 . TGTGCCTGGAGTGAAGGGAATAGCAATCAGCCCCAGCATTTT CAWSEGNSNQPQHF
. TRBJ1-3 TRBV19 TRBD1 TGTGCCAGTCGGGACAGCCCAGTTTCTGGAAACACCATATATTTT CASRDSPVSGNTIYF
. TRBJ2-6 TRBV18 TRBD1 TGTGCCAGCTCACCCGGGACAGGCGCGTCTGGGGCCAACGTCCTGACTTTC CASSPGTGASGANVLTF
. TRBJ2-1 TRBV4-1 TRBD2 TGCGCCAGCAGAAAACTAGCGGGGGCCGGTGGGGTTAATGAGCAGTTCTTC CASRKLAGAGGVNEQFF
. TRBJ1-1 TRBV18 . TGTGCCAGCTCACTGGTGGGGGCCACTGAAGCTTTCTTT CASSLVGATEAFF
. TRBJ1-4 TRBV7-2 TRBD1 TGTGCCAGCAGCCCAGACAGGGTAGCTGAAAAACTGTTTTTT CASSPDRVAEKLFF
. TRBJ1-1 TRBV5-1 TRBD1 TGCGCCAGCAGCCCGGGACAGGGCAGTCCGAACACTGAAGCTTTCTTT CASSPGQGSPNTEAFF
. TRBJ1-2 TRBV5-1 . TGCGCCAGCAGCCCGGGACGGATAGTCGGTGGCTACACCTTC CASSPGRIVGGYTF
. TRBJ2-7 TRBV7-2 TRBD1 TGTGCCAGCAGCGTAGGACAGGGACGCTACGAGCAGTACTTC CASSVGQGRYEQYF
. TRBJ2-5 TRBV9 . TGTGCCAGCAGCGTTGGCCCGCGGATCCAAGAGACCCAGTACTTC CASSVGPRIQETQYF
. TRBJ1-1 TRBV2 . TGTGCCAGCACCGTCCACCCTTTTTACATGAACACTGAAGCTTTCTTT CASTVHPFYMNTEAFF
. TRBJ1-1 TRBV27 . TGTGCCAGCAGTCCCAAGAGCCAGCCATGGTCCGAAGCTTTCTTT CASSPKSQPWSEAFF
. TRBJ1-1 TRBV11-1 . TGTGCCAGCAGCTTTTCCCCGGTTCAGGTGGGAGCTTTCTTT CASSFSPVQVGAFF
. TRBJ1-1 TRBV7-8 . TGTGCCAGCAGCTTAGAGGTGTCCTGGTACACTGAAGCTTTCTTT CASSLEVSWYTEAFF
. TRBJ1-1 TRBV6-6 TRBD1 TGTGCCAGCAGTCCAGGGGGCACTGAAGCTTTCTTT CASSPGGTEAFF
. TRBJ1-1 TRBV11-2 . TGTGCCAGCAACCCCGGTGTATCTGAAGCTTTCTTT CASNPGVSEAFF
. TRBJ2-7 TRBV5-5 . TGTGCCAGCAGCTTGGCCCCCAACCCGTCCTACGAGCAGTACTTC CASSLAPNPSYEQYF
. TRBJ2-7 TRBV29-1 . TGCAGCGTTGAGTTTGTGGGGGAGAGCCAAGGCGAGCAGTACTTC CSVEFVGESQGEQYF
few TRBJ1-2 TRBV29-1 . TGCAGCGTTGGGACAGTGCGTGGCTACACCTTC CSVGTVRGYTF
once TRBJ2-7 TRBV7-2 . TGTGCCAGCAGCTTCGGGACCGAGAACTACGAGCAGTACTTC CASSFGTENYEQYF
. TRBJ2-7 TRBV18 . TGTGCCAGTGGCGGGCGGGCAGGAGAGCAGTACTTC CASGGRAGEQYF
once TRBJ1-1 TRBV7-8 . TGTGCCAGCAGCTTAGTTGAGTCGGAAACTGAAGCTTTCTTT CASSLVESETEAFF
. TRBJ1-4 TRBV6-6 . TGTGCCAGCAGTTACCCCACCCCACAGAAACTGTTTTTT CASSYPTPQKLFF
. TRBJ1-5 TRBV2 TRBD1 TGTGCCAGCAGACCAATGACAGGGGGATATAGCAATCAGCCCCAGCATTTT CASRPMTGGYSNQPQHF
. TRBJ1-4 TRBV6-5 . TGTGCCAGCAGTTACGTCAGGTTTAATGAAAAACTGTTTTTT CASSYVRFNEKLFF
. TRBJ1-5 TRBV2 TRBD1 TGTGCCAGCAGGGGGGACAGGGCCAATCAGCCCCAGCATTTT CASRGDRANQPQHF
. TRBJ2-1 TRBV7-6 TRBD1 TGTGCCAGCAGCATCGGACAGGTTTCTTGGGGCAATGAGCAGTTCTTC CASSIGQVSWGNEQFF
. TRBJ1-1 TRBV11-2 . TGTGCCAGCAGCTCGATGTTGACGGGGGGACGGACTGAAGCTTTCTTT CASSSMLTGGRTEAFF
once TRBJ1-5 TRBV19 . TGTGCCAGTAGTATCCCGAAACCGGGACAAGGATTTGGGCCCCAGCATTTT CASSIPKPGQGFGPQHF
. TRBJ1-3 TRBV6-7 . TGTGCCAGCGTTATGCACCGAGGAAACACCATATATTTT CASVMHRGNTIYF
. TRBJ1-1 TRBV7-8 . TGTGCCAGCAGCCGTACAGCGGAAGCTTTCTTT CASSRTAEAFF
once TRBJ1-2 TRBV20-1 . TGCAGTGCCCCAGACTCGATGGGCTACACCTTC CSAPDSMGYTF
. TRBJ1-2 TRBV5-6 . TGTGCCAGCAGCTTGGGGTACTCTAACTATGGCTACACCTTC CASSLGYSNYGYTF
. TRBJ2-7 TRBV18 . TGTGCCAGCTCACCGTCTCGGGACCGCTACGAGCAGTACTTC CASSPSRDRYEQYF
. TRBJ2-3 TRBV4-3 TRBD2 TGCGCCAGCAGCCAAGTATTACTAGCGGGGAACACAGATACGCAGTATTTT CASSQVLLAGNTDTQYF
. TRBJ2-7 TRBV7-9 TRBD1 TGTGCCAGTCGAACGGCTGGACAGGGAAGCTACGAGCAGTACTTC CASRTAGQGSYEQYF
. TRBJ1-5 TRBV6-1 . TGTGCCAGCCTTCGGGCCTCAGGCGGCAATCAGCCCCAGCATTTT CASLRASGGNQPQHF
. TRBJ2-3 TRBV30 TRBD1 TGTGCCTGGGAGAGGACAGGGAGAGCAGATACGCAGTATTTT CAWERTGRADTQYF
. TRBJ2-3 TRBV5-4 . TGTGCCAGCAGCTTGGCCAGAGGCACAGATACGCAGTATTTT CASSLARGTDTQYF
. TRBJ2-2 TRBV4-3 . TGCGCCAGCAGCCAAGTCCGGGACACAAACACCGGGGAGCTGTTTTTT CASSQVRDTNTGELFF
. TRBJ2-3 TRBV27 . TGTGCCAGCAGTTTCGGGGGAAGCACAGATACGCAGTATTTT CASSFGGSTDTQYF
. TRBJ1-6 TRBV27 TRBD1 TGTGCCAGCAGTATCACTCCGACAGGGAAAAATTCACCCCTCCACTTT CASSITPTGKNSPLHF
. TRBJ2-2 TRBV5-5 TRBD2 TGTGCCACCAGGACTAGCGGGGTCACCGGGGAGCTGTTTTTT CATRTSGVTGELFF
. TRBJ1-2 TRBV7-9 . TGTGCCAGCAGCTTAGTGCCGGTAGGCGGTAGAAACTATGGCTACACCTTC CASSLVPVGGRNYGYTF
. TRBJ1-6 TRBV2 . TGTGCCAGCAGTGAACCGGGGGGCTATAATTCACCCCTCCACTTT CASSEPGGYNSPLHF
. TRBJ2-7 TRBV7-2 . TGTGCCAGCAGCTTAGGCAGCCTCACCTACGAGCAGTACTTC CASSLGSLTYEQYF
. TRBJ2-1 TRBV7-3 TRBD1 TGTGCCAGCAGCCAAGGACAGGGCGTTGAGCAGTTCTTC CASSQGQGVEQFF
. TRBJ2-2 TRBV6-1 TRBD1 TGTGCCAGCAGTGAAGCGGTCTTAGGGGGCGCAAACACCGGGGAGCTGTTTTTT CASSEAVLGGANTGELFF
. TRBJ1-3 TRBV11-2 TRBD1 TGTGCCAGCAGCACAGGGGTTGGCGAAGGAAACACCATATATTTT CASSTGVGEGNTIYF